The 14 T cell receptor beta chains below all came from one sample that was sequenced in a study of CD8+ T cells in alopecia areata. Treatment noted: oral pan-JAK inhibitor, 5-10 mg twice daily. cDNA prepared by RNA extraction and subsequent reverse transcription served as the template for sequencing. The assay was immunoSEQ multiplex PCR, and TCRdb's table has in-frame clones only and misses some. There are 100,000 to 120,000 clones in the sample; less than 60% occur only once, and about 3.2% lies in the top ten. Material: CD4+ T cells sorted from blood, obtained at week 24, from a patient treated with tofacitinib. These receptors originate from a human donor with alopecia areata.

This clone appeared a few times. The V call is TRBV29-1, the J call TRBJ2-2; 7 bases line up with TRBD2. Germline V lookup: CDR1 SQVTM, CDR2 ANQGSEA. There are 14 residues in the CDR3. Trimming cost V 3 bases and J 3 bases; bases outside gene matches: 4. DNA for the CDR3: TGCAGCGTTGATCGGGGGGTTGACACCGGGGAGCTGTTTTTT. This encodes CSVDRGVDTGELFF.

The chain uses TRBV7-9 and TRBJ2-1; D may correspond to TRBD1 or TRBD2 (5 bases each). V lost 1 base, J lost 3 bases, and 13 bases lay in between. The CDR3 is 16 amino acids. Germline lookup yields CDR1 SEHNR and CDR2 FQNEAQ (reference sequence). The DNA for the CDR3 is TGTGCCAGCAGCTTAGGAGGGGTTCTTGTCTACAATGAGCAGTTCTTC. Translating it yields CASSLGGVLVYNEQFF.

On this clone itself: The sample carries other DNA sequences with the same CDR3. The DNA of the CDR3 is TGTGCCAGCAGCCAAGATCTCCCGGAGACCCAGTACTTC. This translates into CASSQDLPETQYF. The V gene is TRBV4-2, the J gene TRBJ2-5; D is uncertain. Germline V gene data show CDR1 as LGHNA and CDR2 as YNFKEQ. The CDR3 consists of 13 residues. V was trimmed by 0 bases and J by 5 bases, leaving 7 bases between them.

J is TRBJ2-3 and V is TRBV2, with 8 nucleotides matching TRBD2. Germline lookup yields CDR1 SNHLY and CDR2 FYNNEI. The V segment lost 3 bases and the J segment 2 bases; nucleotides outside the gene matches: 4. The CDR3 totals 15 residues. For the CDR3, the DNA is TGTGCCAGCAGTGAGTCAGGACTAGCCACAGATACGCAGTATTTT. Protein product: CASSESGLATDTQYF.

Regarding this clone: Its ends do not fully match the called genes, so a read error is possible. The V gene is TRBV11-2, the J gene TRBJ1-2; 11 bases map to TRBD1. CDR1 is SGHAT and CDR2 is FQNNGV in the germline V gene. The CDR3 length is 16 residues. The CDR3 sequence: CASSQDRTGGGEGYTF. Here the CDR3 DNA reads TGCGCCAGCAGCCAAGATAGGACAGGGGGCGGTGAAGGCTACACCTTC.

The gene calls are TRBV29-1 and TRBJ2-5, with a weak D call TRBD2 (5 bases). Trimming removed 7 bases at V and 5 bases at J, with 14 bases between. CDR3 length equals 12 residues. The germline V gene has CDR1 SQVTM and CDR2 ANQGSEA. The CDR3 nucleotides read TGCAGCGCGCTAGCTTGGCAGGAGACCCAGTACTTC. Translated, it gives CSALAWQETQYF.

This clone was seen a handful of times. This chain connects TRBV15 to TRBJ2-4; D may correspond to TRBD1 or TRBD2 (5 bases each). The CDR3 spans 13 residues. V lost 1 base, J lost 7 bases, and 8 bases lay in between. Germline V CDR1 and CDR2: LNHNV, YYDKDF (reference sequence). CDR3 amino acids: CATSRGRENIQYF. The CDR3 nucleotides are TGTGCCACCAGCAGAGGCAGGGAGAACATTCAGTACTTC.

J is TRBJ2-5 and V is TRBV5-1; possibly TRBD1 or TRBD2 for D (6 bases each). Trimming shortened V by 0 bases and J by 5 bases, and 14 bases separated the two germline ends. Germline-derived CDR1 and CDR2 are SGHRS and YFSETQ. This CDR3 contains 15 residues. The DNA for the CDR3 is TGCGCCAGCAGCTTGGACGGGGGCTTCAGGGAGACCCAGTACTTC. Translating gives CASSLDGGFRETQYF.

The CDR3 DNA is TGTGCCAGCAGTTACTCCGGGCCAAAAAATTCACCCCTCCACTTT. Translated, it gives CASSYSGPKNSPLHF. The chain combines TRBV6-5 with TRBJ1-6; D is unclear. CDR1 is MNHEY and CDR2 is SVGAGI in the germline V gene. The CDR3 has 15 amino acids. The V and J ends lost 0 bases and 7 bases respectively, with 10 bases between them.

The rearrangement joins TRBV30 to TRBJ1-2; D unclear. Trimming cost V 3 bases and J 9 bases, with 20 bases left between them. Germline V gives CDR1 GTSNPN, CDR2 SVGIG (reference sequence). The CDR3 is 14 amino acids. CDR3 sequence (DNA): TGTGCCTGGAGACGGGCAAAGGAAGGGATCAGCTACACCTTC. This codes for CAWRRAKEGISYTF.

The chain employs TRBV27 and TRBJ2-6, with D perhaps assigned TRBD1 or TRBD2 (6 bases each). Germline V gene sequence: CDR1 MNHEY, CDR2 SMNVEV (reference sequence). CDR3 size: 16 residues. Trimming cost V 1 base and J 2 bases, with 9 bases left between them. The CDR3 nucleotides read TGTGCCAGCAGTTTATTGGGGGGCGCTGGGGCCAACGTCCTGACTTTC. Translation gives CASSLLGGAGANVLTF. Full variable domain (outside the CDR3, taken from reference TRBV27 and TRBJ2-6): EAQVTQNPRYLITVTGKKLTVTCSQNMNHEYMSWYRQDPGLGLRQIYYSMNVEVTDKGDVPEGYKVSRKEKRNFPLILESPSPNQTSLYFCASSLLGGAGANVLTFGAGSRLTVL.

The chain recombines TRBV9 with TRBJ1-1, with D possibly matching TRBD1 (6 bases). V lost 3 bases to trimming and J lost 5 bases, with 11 bases between them. Germline CDR1 and CDR2: SGDLS and YYNGEE. The CDR3 spans 13 residues. The chain's CDR3 is CASSATDRTEAFF. The CDR3 coding sequence is TGTGCCAGCAGCGCCACGGACAGAACTGAAGCTTTCTTT.

The genes are TRBV9 and TRBJ1-1, with 7 bases that match TRBD1. Germline V gives CDR1 SGDLS, CDR2 YYNGEE. Unmatched junction bases numbered 5, after V lost 3 bases and J lost 0 bases. This CDR3 comprises 15 residues. CDR3 in DNA: TGTGCCAGCAGCGCCGGGACAGCTTTGAACACTGAAGCTTTCTTT. It encodes CASSAGTALNTEAFF.

This clone was seen only a few times. V is TRBV5-1 and J is TRBJ1-1; 7 bases agree with TRBD1. The CDR3 consists of 12 residues. Trimming removed 2 bases from V and 5 bases from J; junction bases left unmatched: 0. CDR1 and CDR2 (germline): SGHRS, YFSETQ. In DNA, the CDR3 is TGCGCCAGCAGCTTACAGGGGACTGAAGCTTTCTTT. This gives the protein CASSLQGTEAFF. The full variable domain, in which reference TRBV5-1 and TRBJ1-1 provide the parts outside the CDR3, is KAGVTQTPRYLIKTRGQQVTLSCSPISGHRSVSWYQQTPGQGLQFLFEYFSETQRNKGNFPGRFSGRQFSNSRSEMNVSTLELGDSALYLCASSLQGTEAFFGQGTRLTVV.